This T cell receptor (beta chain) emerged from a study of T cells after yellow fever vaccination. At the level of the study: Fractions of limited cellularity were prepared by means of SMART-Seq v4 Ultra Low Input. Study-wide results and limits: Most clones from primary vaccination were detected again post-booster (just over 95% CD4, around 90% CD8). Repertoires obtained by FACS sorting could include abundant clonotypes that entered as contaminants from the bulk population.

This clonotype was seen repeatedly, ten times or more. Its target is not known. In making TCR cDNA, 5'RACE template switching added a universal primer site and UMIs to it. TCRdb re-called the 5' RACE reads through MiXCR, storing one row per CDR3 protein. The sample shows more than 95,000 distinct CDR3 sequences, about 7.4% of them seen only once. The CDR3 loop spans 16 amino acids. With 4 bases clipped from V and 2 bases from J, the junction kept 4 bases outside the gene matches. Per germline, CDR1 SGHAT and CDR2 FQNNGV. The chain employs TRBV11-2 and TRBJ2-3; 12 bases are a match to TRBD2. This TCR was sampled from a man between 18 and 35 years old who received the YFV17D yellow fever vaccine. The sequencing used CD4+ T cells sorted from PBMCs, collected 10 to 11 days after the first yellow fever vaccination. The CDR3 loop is CASSSRLAGVTDTQYF. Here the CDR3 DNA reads TGTGCCAGCAGCTCTCGACTAGCGGGGGTCACAGATACGCAGTATTTT.